One sample yielded the 25 T cell receptor beta chains listed below, sequenced in a study of blood T cell repertoires in COVID-19 (dated by TCRdb to about 2020). Libraries were made using the immunoSEQ multiplex PCR assay. TCRdb carries this immuneACCESS record with in-frame sequences only. Its versions omit some clonotypes, under half of them owing to an unresolved V gene in the studies checked, with the rest unexplained. The sample data list 150,000 to 200,000 clones, and just under 80% of these were observed just once. 2.5% to 3.5% of the sample rests with the top ten. Sequencing was carried out using peripheral blood. The source of these receptors is a woman older than 75 with active or convalescent COVID-19.

This clone was recorded once. The gene calls are TRBV3-1 (or the pseudogene TRBV3-2) and TRBJ2-5; 13 bases map to TRBD2. Trimming removed 3 bases from V and 6 bases from J; junction bases left unmatched: 7. CDR1 and CDR2 (germline): LGHDT, YNNKEL (reference sequence). There are 16 residues in the CDR3. For the CDR3, the DNA is TGTGCCAGCAGCCAGGCCACTAGCGGGGGGGCGAAGACCCAGTACTTC. This encodes CASSQATSGGAKTQYF.

This clone appeared a few times. This sequence joins TRBV13 and TRBJ2-7; 10 bases align to TRBD1. The junction had 4 bases not matched to a gene; V was cut back by 4 bases and J by 1 base. Germline lookup yields CDR1 PRHDT and CDR2 FYEKMQ (reference sequence). There are 15 residues in the CDR3. The CDR3: CASSSRDRGSYEQYF. Here the CDR3 DNA reads TGTGCCAGCAGCTCCCGGGACAGGGGTTCCTACGAGCAGTACTTC.

The chain combines TRBV7-2 with TRBJ1-4, with 7 bases that match TRBD1. Germline values: CDR1 SGHTA, CDR2 FQGNSA. CDR3 length equals 15 residues. V was pared by 5 bases and J by 4 bases, with 7 bases of the junction left unmatched. CDR3 residues: CASSPTGVINEKLFF. CDR3 DNA sequence: TGTGCCAGCAGCCCCACAGGGGTGATTAATGAAAAACTGTTTTTT.

The CDR3 reads CASSLAGEPPQHF. DNA for the CDR3: TGCGCCAGCAGCTTGGCGGGGGAACCGCCCCAGCATTTT. The chain employs TRBV5-1 and TRBJ1-5; tentative D call: TRBD1 (5 bases). There are 13 residues in the CDR3. CDR1 is SGHRS and CDR2 is YFSETQ in the germline V gene. V gave up 0 bases and J gave up 9 bases, with 10 bases separating them.

This chain uses TRBV12-3 or TRBV12-4 with TRBJ1-4; 10 nucleotides align to TRBD1. The CDR3 length is 13 residues. Trimming cost V 8 bases and J 10 bases; bases outside gene matches: 7. CDR3 nucleotide sequence: TGTGCCAGCTCGACAGGGGGCTTGGGAAAACTGTTTTTT. This codes for CASSTGGLGKLFF.

V gene TRBV28 combines with J gene TRBJ1-2; D not certain. CDR3 length: 13 residues. CDR1 is MDHEN, CDR2 SYDVKM, per germline. The germline V and J ends were trimmed by 4 bases and 8 bases, with 14 bases remaining between them. The CDR3 sequence is CASSSQSRAGYTF. The CDR3, as DNA: TGTGCCAGCAGTTCCCAATCGCGGGCGGGCTACACCTTC.

The chain links TRBV6-1 to TRBJ1-1, with D perhaps matching TRBD1 (6 bases). The CDR3 is 11 residues long. Trimming removed 6 bases from V and 8 bases from J, with 10 bases in between. Germline V gene lookup returns CDR1 MNHNS and CDR2 SASEGT. DNA for the CDR3: TGTGCCAGCAGAACTGGGACAGAAGCTTTCTTT. This translates into CASRTGTEAFF.

CDR3 amino acids: CASSRGGTGYTGELFF. CDR3 sequence (DNA): TGTGCCAGCAGCCGCGGCGGGACAGGGTACACCGGGGAGCTGTTTTTT. V usage is TRBV7-9 and J usage is TRBJ2-2; 9 bases match TRBD1. Germline V gene sequence: CDR1 SEHNR, CDR2 FQNEAQ (reference sequence). The CDR3 is 16 amino acids. V was clipped by 5 bases and J by 3 bases; unmatched bases: 7.

This chain uses TRBV19 with TRBJ1-4, with a tentative D call TRBD1 (6 bases). This CDR3 has 15 residues. V lost 4 bases, J lost 5 bases, and 14 bases lay in between. Germline-derived CDR1 and CDR2 are LNHDA and SQIVND (reference sequence). The CDR3 DNA follows: TGTGCCAGTAGTACAACTCAGGGGCCCAATGAAAAACTGTTTTTT. Translating it yields CASSTTQGPNEKLFF.

The chain is built from TRBV7-2 and TRBJ2-3; D remains ambiguous. Trimming removed 6 bases at V and 8 bases at J, with 12 bases between. CDR1 SGHTA and CDR2 FQGNSA come from the germline V gene. The CDR3 contains 12 residues. CDR3 nucleotide sequence: TGTGCCAGCAGGTCGATTAGCTTTACGCAGTATTTT. Residues: CASRSISFTQYF.

The genes are TRBV6-5 and TRBJ2-7; 10 nucleotides match TRBD1. The junction had 7 bases not matched to a gene; V was cut back by 5 bases and J by 3 bases. The CDR3 has 15 amino acids. Germline CDR1 reads MNHEY; CDR2 reads SVGAGI. CDR3 nucleotides: TGTGCCAGCAGTCGAAGGGACAGGGGCGACTACGAGCAGTACTTC. It is translated as CASSRRDRGDYEQYF.

This chain connects TRBV6-5 to TRBJ1-3; D possibly corresponds to TRBD1 (6 bases). Germline V gene sequence: CDR1 MNHEY, CDR2 SVGAGI. V lost 8 bases and J 4 bases, leaving 12 bases between the germline ends. The CDR3 length is 13 residues. For the CDR3, the DNA is TGTGCCAGCTTTCGGACAGCCGGAAACACCATATATTTT. Its translation: CASFRTAGNTIYF.

This rearrangement joins TRBV3-1 (or the pseudogene TRBV3-2) to TRBJ1-5; 9 nucleotides align to TRBD1. This CDR3 comprises 18 residues. CDR1 and CDR2 from the germline V gene are LGHDT and YNNKEL (reference sequence). J lost 1 base, V lost 1 base, and 8 bases had no gene match. Written as DNA, the CDR3 is TGTGCCAGCAGCCAAGGAAACAGGGGGCTTGCGAGCAATCAGCCCCAGCATTTT. Its translation is CASSQGNRGLASNQPQHF.

The rearrangement joins TRBV28 to TRBJ1-3; unclear D gene. Trimming took 4 bases from V and 0 from J, leaving 10 bases between them. The germline gives CDR1 MDHEN, CDR2 SYDVKM. The CDR3 runs to 15 residues. CDR3: CASSSYLSSGNTIYF. In nucleotides, the CDR3 is TGTGCCAGCAGTTCCTACCTGTCCTCTGGAAACACCATATATTTT.

The rearrangement links TRBV3-1 (or the pseudogene TRBV3-2) to TRBJ2-5, with no clear D. Germline lookup yields CDR1 LGHDT and CDR2 YNNKEL (reference sequence). V lost 2 bases, J lost 4 bases, and 11 bases lay in between. This CDR3 comprises 14 residues. CDR3 DNA: TGTGCCAGCAGCCAAAGAGGAGAAGGAGAGACCCAGTACTTC. It specifies CASSQRGEGETQYF.

The chain employs TRBV7-8 and TRBJ1-2; D not certain. The germline V gene encodes CDR1 SGHVS and CDR2 FQNEAQ. Deletions cut 5 bases from V and 0 bases from J, with 7 bases between. This CDR3 has 13 amino acids. DNA of the CDR3: TGTGCCAGCAGCCCAGATGCTAACTATGGCTACACCTTC. This encodes CASSPDANYGYTF.

The rearrangement links TRBV9 to TRBJ1-4, with 8 bases identical to TRBD1. This CDR3 contains 17 residues. Germline trimming cut 3 bases from V and 2 bases from J; bases unmatched to any gene: 9. The germline V gene encodes CDR1 SGDLS and CDR2 YYNGEE. The CDR3 nucleotides are TGTGCCAGCAGCGCAGGACAGGGCGAAGCGACTAATGAAAAACTGTTTTTT. Residues: CASSAGQGEATNEKLFF.

The CDR3: CASSYPGGTVVFF. CDR3 nucleotides: TGTGCCAGCAGTTACCCCGGGGGGACGGTGGTGTTTTTT. The rearrangement uses TRBV6-6 and TRBJ1-4, with a possible D match to TRBD1 (5 bases). The V gene's germline CDR1 is MNHNY and CDR2 SVGAGI (reference sequence). Trimming removed 2 bases from V and 15 bases from J, with 16 bases in between. This CDR3 region has 13 residues.

V and J are TRBV4-2 and TRBJ1-1; a possible D gene is TRBD1 (6 bases). The CDR3 has 16 residues. V lost 1 base and J 0 bases, leaving 12 bases between the germline ends. Per germline, CDR1 LGHNA and CDR2 YNFKEQ. The CDR3 DNA sequence: TGTGCCAGCAGCCAAGGGGTACGGACAGTGAACACTGAAGCTTTCTTT. It is translated as CASSQGVRTVNTEAFF.

The chain is built from TRBV29-1 and TRBJ2-1, with 7 positions matching TRBD2. Germline V gene sequence: CDR1 SQVTM, CDR2 ANQGSEA. V was clipped by 4 bases and J by 3 bases; unmatched bases: 6. The CDR3 totals 14 residues. This CDR3 is CSVAGTTIYNEQFF. CDR3 DNA: TGCAGCGTTGCGGGGACTACCATCTACAATGAGCAGTTCTTC.

This chain joins TRBV28 and TRBJ2-1, with a tentative D call TRBD2 (6 bases). The germline CDR1 and CDR2 sequences are MDHEN and SYDVKM. Between the trimmed V and J ends, which lost 3 bases and 5 bases, there was a span of 20 bases. CDR3 size: 17 residues. DNA for the CDR3: TGTGCCAGCAGTTTGCTCCCTTTCCTAGGAGGGGACAATGAGCAGTTCTTC. As protein: CASSLLPFLGGDNEQFF.

This rearrangement joins TRBV10-2 to TRBJ1-3; 10 bases agree with TRBD1. The CDR3 extends over 16 amino acids. Losses at the gene ends were 6 bases for V and 0 bases for J; bases not matched to a gene: 5. The germline V gene has CDR1 WSHSY and CDR2 SAAADI. The CDR3: CASRTGQGYSGNTIYF. In DNA, the CDR3 is TGCGCCAGCAGGACGGGACAGGGGTACTCTGGAAACACCATATATTTT.

Only one count was recorded for this clone. CDR3 amino acids: CATSRDRGYEQYF. In nucleotides, the CDR3 is TGTGCCACCAGCAGAGACAGGGGTTACGAGCAGTACTTC. The rearrangement links TRBV15 to TRBJ2-7, with D perhaps matching TRBD1 (6 bases). This CDR3 comprises 13 residues. Trimming shortened V by 0 bases and J by 4 bases, and 7 bases separated the two germline ends. Germline loops: CDR1 LNHNV, CDR2 YYDKDF (reference sequence). Supplemented by reference TRBV15 and TRBJ2-7, the full variable domain reads DAMVIQNPRYQVTQFGKPVTLSCSQTLNHNVMYWYQQKSSQAPKLLFHYYDKDFNNEADTPDNFQSRRPNTSFCFLDIRSPGLGDTAMYLCATSRDRGYEQYFGPGTRLTVT.

This CDR3 is CASSLEGAFVYGYTF. CDR3 DNA: TGTGCCAGCAGTTTGGAGGGGGCGTTCGTCTATGGCTACACCTTC. The V and J genes are TRBV28 and TRBJ1-2; 7 bases fit TRBD1. After removal of 3 bases from V and 4 bases from J, the junction contained 8 bases not matched to a gene. CDR1 MDHEN and CDR2 SYDVKM come from the germline V gene. This CDR3 has 15 amino acids.

This clone was counted once. V gene TRBV9 combines with J gene TRBJ1-1; a possible D gene is TRBD1 (5 bases). The germline V and J ends were trimmed by 0 bases and 7 bases, with 10 bases remaining between them. Germline CDR1 SGDLS, CDR2 YYNGEE. The CDR3 runs to 13 residues. For the CDR3, the DNA is TGTGCCAGCAGCGTAGTTTCAGGGCGTGAAGCTTTCTTT. Translating gives CASSVVSGREAFF.